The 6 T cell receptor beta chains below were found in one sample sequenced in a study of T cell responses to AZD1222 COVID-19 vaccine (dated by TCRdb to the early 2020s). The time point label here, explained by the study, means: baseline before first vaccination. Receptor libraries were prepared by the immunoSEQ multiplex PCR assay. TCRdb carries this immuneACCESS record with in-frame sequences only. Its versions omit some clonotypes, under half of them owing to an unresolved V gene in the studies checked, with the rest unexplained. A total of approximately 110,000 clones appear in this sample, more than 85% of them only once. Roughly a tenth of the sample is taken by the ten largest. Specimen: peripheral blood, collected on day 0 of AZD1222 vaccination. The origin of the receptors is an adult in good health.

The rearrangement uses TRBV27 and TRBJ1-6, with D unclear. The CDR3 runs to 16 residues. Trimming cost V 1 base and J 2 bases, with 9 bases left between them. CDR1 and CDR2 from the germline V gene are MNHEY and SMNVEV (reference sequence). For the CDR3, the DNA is TGTGCCAGCAGTTTATACGGGGTGACCTATAATTCACCCCTCCACTTT. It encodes CASSLYGVTYNSPLHF.

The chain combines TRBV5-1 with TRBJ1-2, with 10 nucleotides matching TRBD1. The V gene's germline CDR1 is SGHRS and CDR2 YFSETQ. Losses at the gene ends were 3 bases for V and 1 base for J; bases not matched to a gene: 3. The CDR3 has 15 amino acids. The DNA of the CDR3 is TGCGCCAGCAGCTCGGGACAGGGGAGTAACTATGGCTACACCTTC. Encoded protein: CASSSGQGSNYGYTF.

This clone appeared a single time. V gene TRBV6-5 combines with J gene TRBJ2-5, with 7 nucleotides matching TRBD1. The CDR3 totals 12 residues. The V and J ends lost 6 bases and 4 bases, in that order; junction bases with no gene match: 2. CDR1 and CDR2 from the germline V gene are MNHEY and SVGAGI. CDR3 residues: CASRQGRETQYF. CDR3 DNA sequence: TGTGCCAGCAGACAGGGGAGAGAGACCCAGTACTTC.

CDR3: CASRAGTGMALHF. For the CDR3, the DNA is TGTGCCAGCAGAGCCGGGACAGGGATGGCCCTCCACTTT. This chain uses TRBV7-9 with TRBJ1-6; TRBD1 agrees at 9 bases. J gave up 14 bases and V 6 bases, and 8 bases lay outside the gene matches. The CDR3 has 13 residues. Germline CDR1 is SEHNR and CDR2 is FQNEAQ (reference sequence). The full variable domain, completed using reference TRBV7-9 and TRBJ1-6, is DTGVSQNPRHKITKRGQNVTFRCDPISEHNRLYWYRQTLGQGPEFLTYFQNEAQLEKSRLLSDRFSAERPKGSFSTLEIQRTEQGDSAMYLCASRAGTGMALHFGNGTRLTVT.

CDR3 sequence reads: CASSRTYRGSTEAFF. The CDR3 DNA sequence: TGTGCCAGCAGCCGGACTTACAGGGGTTCCACTGAAGCTTTCTTT. This chain joins TRBV14 and TRBJ1-1, with 7 positions matching TRBD1. This CDR3 has 15 amino acids. The V segment lost 4 bases and the J segment 4 bases; nucleotides outside the gene matches: 9. The germline V gene has CDR1 SGHDN and CDR2 FVKESK.

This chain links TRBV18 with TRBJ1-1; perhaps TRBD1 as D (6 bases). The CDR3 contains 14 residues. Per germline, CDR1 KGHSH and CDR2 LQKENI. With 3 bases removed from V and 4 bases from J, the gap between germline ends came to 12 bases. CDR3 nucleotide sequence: TGTGCCAGCTCACCGGGGCAGGGGAGCACTGAAGCTTTCTTT. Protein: CASSPGQGSTEAFF.